The 28 T cell receptor beta chains below all came from one sample that was sequenced in a study of a mutant IDH1 vaccine in newly diagnosed glioma. The table came from immunoSEQ multiplex PCR; TCRdb's copy has only in-frame clones and leaves some out. Among 60,000 to 85,000 clones listed, around 85% were seen once. These TCRs' antigens remain unknown. Time point meaning: week 23, last vaccination. Every vaccine dose comprised 300 ug of mutant IDH1 20-mer peptide plus topical imiquimod. The sequencing here drew on PBMCs, taken from a glioma patient whose treatment included an IDH1 peptide vaccine. These receptors all stem from a woman in her forties or fifties with glioma.

This chain connects TRBV4-1 to TRBJ2-3; perhaps TRBD1 as D (5 bases). The CDR3 contains 15 residues. CDR1 MGHRA and CDR2 YSYEKL come from the germline V gene. Between the trimmed V and J ends, which lost 1 base and 4 bases, there was a span of 12 bases. The CDR3 DNA is TGCGCCAGCAGCCAAGGGCCCCTAGGGGCAGATACGCAGTATTTT. Residues: CASSQGPLGADTQYF.

The chain has TRBV5-6 and TRBJ1-3; weak D call: TRBD1 (5 bases). The CDR3 runs 14 residues. Trimming shortened V by 1 base and J by 4 bases, and 9 bases separated the two germline ends. Looked up from germline, CDR1 is SGHDT and CDR2 is YYEEEE. CDR3 sequence (DNA): TGTGCCAGCAGCTTGCGGTGGGACGGAAACACCATATATTTT. It yields the protein CASSLRWDGNTIYF.

The rearrangement links TRBV6-5 to TRBJ2-5; no reliable D call. The CDR3 has 13 residues. Germline V gives CDR1 MNHEY, CDR2 SVGAGI. V was cut by 5 bases and J by 8 bases, with 15 bases left in between. The CDR3 reads CASSPGGLETQYF. The CDR3 DNA reads as TGTGCCAGCAGTCCGGGCGGCCTAGAAACCCAGTACTTC.

The chain links TRBV20-1 to TRBJ1-2; D unclear. The germline V gene encodes CDR1 DFQATT and CDR2 SNEGSKA (reference sequence). The CDR3 totals 11 residues. V was trimmed by 6 bases and J by 7 bases, leaving 12 bases between them. CDR3 DNA sequence: TGCAGTGCCCAGCGCGCGGGTGGCTACACCTTC. Translation: CSAQRAGGYTF.

The rearrangement uses TRBV27 and TRBJ1-1; TRBD1 matches 7 bases. The trim removed 5 bases at V and 1 base at J, leaving 7 bases unmatched. Germline CDR1 reads MNHEY; CDR2 reads SMNVEV (reference sequence). This CDR3 is built from 15 residues. This CDR3 reads CASSPPYRGNTEAFF. Here the CDR3 DNA reads TGTGCCAGCAGTCCGCCCTACAGGGGGAACACTGAAGCTTTCTTT.

The chain carries TRBV10-3 and TRBJ2-5, with TRBD2 as a possible D gene (5 bases). The V and J ends lost 2 bases and 2 bases respectively, with 9 bases between them. The CDR3 extends over 14 amino acids. CDR1 ENHRY and CDR2 SYGVKD come from the germline V gene. This CDR3 reads CAISELSGQETQYF. As DNA, the CDR3 is TGTGCCATCAGTGAGCTCTCGGGGCAAGAGACCCAGTACTTC.

The V call is TRBV10-3, the J call TRBJ2-1; D is unclear. In germline, CDR1 is ENHRY, CDR2 SYGVKD. Deletions cut 7 bases from V and 6 bases from J, with 13 bases between. CDR3 length: 13 residues. The CDR3 coding sequence is TGTGCCATCACCCCACGGTCAGGCAATGAGCAGTTCTTC. Protein product: CAITPRSGNEQFF.

The rearrangement joins TRBV4-1 to TRBJ2-7; D remains unclear. CDR1 is MGHRA and CDR2 is YSYEKL in the germline V gene. The CDR3 has 15 residues. V was pared by 4 bases and J by 4 bases, with 17 bases between. As DNA, the CDR3 is TGCGCCAGCAGCCGAGAGGCGGCAGGAGTATACGAGCAGTACTTC. As protein: CASSREAAGVYEQYF.

In its sample, this clone was seen once. The chain uses TRBV27 and TRBJ1-3, with D possibly being TRBD1 (5 bases). Germline CDR1 is MNHEY and CDR2 is SMNVEV (reference sequence). The CDR3 sequence is 16 residues long. Trimming removed 0 bases from V and 2 bases from J, with 11 bases in between. In nucleotides, the CDR3 is TGTGCCAGCAGTTTATCGTCGGCAGGGACTGGAAACACCATATATTTT. Protein product: CASSLSSAGTGNTIYF.

This chain links TRBV5-1 with TRBJ2-3; TRBD2 matches at 14 bases. Per the germline V gene, CDR1 is SGHRS and CDR2 is YFSETQ. The CDR3 is 20 amino acids. V dropped 4 bases and J dropped 5; count of bases not matched to a gene: 18. DNA of the CDR3: TGCGCCAGCAGCCTGGAACCGGGACTAGCGGGAGCCCCCCTTGGAGATACGCAGTATTTT. Its protein is CASSLEPGLAGAPLGDTQYF.

This sequence joins TRBV6-1 and TRBJ2-7; D perhaps matches TRBD1 (6 bases). The CDR3 is 14 amino acids. The ends were cut back, 8 bases at V and 0 bases at J, with 14 bases in the middle. Germline V gene sequence: CDR1 MNHNS, CDR2 SASEGT. CDR3 residues: CASGGRGLSYEQYF. In DNA form, the CDR3 reads TGTGCCAGCGGGGGCAGGGGCCTCTCCTACGAGCAGTACTTC.

The chain carries TRBV9 and TRBJ2-1, with 7 nucleotides matching TRBD1. The CDR3 sequence is 15 residues long. Per the germline V gene, CDR1 is SGDLS and CDR2 is YYNGEE. After removal of 7 bases from V and 0 bases from J, the junction contained 7 bases not matched to a gene. The CDR3 coding sequence is TGTGCCAGCGGGACAGCCGTTCGCTCCTACAATGAGCAGTTCTTC. This sequence encodes CASGTAVRSYNEQFF.

CDR3 sequence (DNA): TGTGCCAGCGGCGGGGACAGGGGGTTAAACTATGGCTACACCTTC. This translates into CASGGDRGLNYGYTF. J is TRBJ1-2 and V is TRBV28, with 11 bases lining up with TRBD1. Germline loops: CDR1 MDHEN, CDR2 SYDVKM. V was pared by 8 bases and J by 2 bases, with 7 bases of the junction left unmatched. The CDR3 is 15 residues long.

This chain joins TRBV5-4 and TRBJ1-2; D is perhaps TRBD1 (5 bases). The V end lost 1 base, the J end lost 8 bases, and 12 bases lay between the germline ends. The CDR3 is made up of 13 amino acids. Germline V gene lookup returns CDR1 SGHNT and CDR2 YYREEE (reference sequence). The CDR3 coding sequence is TGTGCCAGCAGCTTGTGGCAGGGAGACGGCTACACCTTC. Translated: CASSLWQGDGYTF.

This clone occurred a few times. The rearrangement links TRBV9 to TRBJ1-3; weak D call: TRBD1 (6 bases). The CDR3 totals 15 residues. The germline V gene encodes CDR1 SGDLS and CDR2 YYNGEE. The V end was cut by 4 bases, the J end by 4 bases, with 15 bases between. The CDR3: CASSPGGQKGNTIYF. In nucleotides, the CDR3 is TGTGCCAGCAGCCCTGGAGGACAGAAAGGAAACACCATATATTTT.

The V and J genes are TRBV6-1 and TRBJ2-1, with 8 positions matching TRBD2. After removal of 8 bases from V and 8 bases from J, the junction contained 11 bases not matched to a gene. The CDR3 has 14 amino acids. The germline V gene encodes CDR1 MNHNS and CDR2 SASEGT. The CDR3 spells CASGFASGFYEQFF. Here the CDR3 DNA reads TGTGCCAGCGGGTTCGCTAGCGGGTTTTATGAGCAGTTCTTC.

The chain uses TRBV28 and TRBJ1-5, with TRBD1 as a possible D gene (5 bases). This CDR3 is 15 amino acids long. Per the germline V gene, CDR1 is MDHEN and CDR2 is SYDVKM. The ends were cut back, 2 bases at V and 6 bases at J, with 14 bases in the middle. Written as DNA, the CDR3 is TGTGCCAGCAGTTTAGGGACCCGGCTCGGTCAGCCCCAGCATTTT. Translated, it gives CASSLGTRLGQPQHF.

The chain has TRBV6-5 and TRBJ2-7; a possible D gene is TRBD1 (5 bases). The V end was cut by 6 bases, the J end by 4 bases, with 10 bases between. Germline V gene data show CDR1 as MNHEY and CDR2 as SVGAGI. The CDR3 consists of 12 residues. CDR3 sequence (DNA): TGTGCCAGCAGAAACCAGGGATACGAGCAGTACTTC. It yields the protein CASRNQGYEQYF.

The chain employs TRBV19 and TRBJ1-5; a weak D match, TRBD1 (5 bases). V lost 7 bases, J lost 6 bases, and 16 bases lay in between. The CDR3 length is 14 residues. The V gene's germline CDR1 is LNHDA and CDR2 SQIVND (reference sequence). This chain's CDR3 is CASKPGGRGQPQHF. The CDR3 nucleotides read TGTGCCAGTAAACCCGGGGGGAGGGGTCAGCCCCAGCATTTT.

V usage is TRBV6-6 and J usage is TRBJ1-3; possibly TRBD1 for D (5 bases). CDR1 is MNHNY, CDR2 SVGAGI, per germline (reference sequence). Trimming left V 2 bases short and J 2 bases short, with 13 bases between. This CDR3 contains 16 residues. The CDR3 loop reads CASSYRDPRAGNTIYF. In DNA, the CDR3 is TGTGCCAGCAGTTACAGGGACCCCAGGGCTGGAAACACCATATATTTT.

This CDR3 reads CASSGALAPYEQYF. CDR3 sequence (DNA): TGCGCCAGCAGCGGAGCTCTAGCGCCCTACGAGCAGTACTTC. V usage is TRBV5-1 and J usage is TRBJ2-7; possible D gene TRBD2, 6 bases. Per the germline V gene, CDR1 is SGHRS and CDR2 is YFSETQ. V shed 4 bases and J shed 2 bases, with 13 bases lying between them. The CDR3 contains 14 residues.

V is TRBV6-5 and J is TRBJ1-1, with a tentative D call TRBD1 (6 bases). Deletions cut 0 bases from V and 4 bases from J, with 12 bases between. The V gene's germline CDR1 is MNHEY and CDR2 SVGAGI. This CDR3 has 15 amino acids. As DNA, the CDR3 is TGTGCCAGCAGTTACTCGAAGCAGGGGAGCACTGAAGCTTTCTTT. It encodes CASSYSKQGSTEAFF.

The chain combines TRBV28 with TRBJ2-5; D remains ambiguous. Germline V gene data show CDR1 as MDHEN and CDR2 as SYDVKM. This CDR3 is built from 17 residues. Trimming took 5 bases from V and 2 from J, leaving 21 bases between them. CDR3 loop: CASSPSRPEPLQETQYF. DNA of the CDR3: TGTGCCAGCAGTCCTAGTCGCCCAGAACCCTTACAAGAGACCCAGTACTTC. Together with reference TRBV28 and TRBJ2-5, the CDR3 gives the full variable domain: DVKVTQSSRYLVKRTGEKVFLECVQDMDHENMFWYRQDPGLGLRLIYFSYDVKMKEKGDIPEGYSVSREKKERFSLILESASTNQTSMYLCASSPSRPEPLQETQYFGPGTRLLVL.

The chain has TRBV28 and TRBJ2-5; D ambiguous. Germline CDR1 reads MDHEN; CDR2 reads SYDVKM. The CDR3 consists of 14 residues. The germline V and J ends were trimmed by 7 bases and 5 bases, with 17 bases remaining between them. CDR3 DNA: TGTGCCAGCACACCCCATTTAGAACAGGAGACCCAGTACTTC. It specifies CASTPHLEQETQYF.

The chain is built from TRBV19 and TRBJ1-5; tentative D call: TRBD1 (5 bases). This CDR3 is 15 amino acids long. V was shortened by 5 bases and J by 3 bases, with 14 bases between the two germline ends. CDR1 and CDR2 (germline): LNHDA, SQIVND (reference sequence). CDR3 DNA: TGTGCCAGTAGTCGAACAGGAGCCGACAATCAGCCCCAGCATTTT. This encodes CASSRTGADNQPQHF.

This clone was seen a handful of times. V and J are TRBV4-1 and TRBJ1-5, with a weak D call TRBD1 (6 bases). Trimming shortened V by 3 bases and J by 1 base, and 7 bases separated the two germline ends. This CDR3 is built from 14 residues. Looked up from germline, CDR1 is MGHRA and CDR2 is YSYEKL. The CDR3 reads CASSHTGSNQPQHF. CDR3 coding DNA: TGCGCCAGCAGCCACACAGGGAGCAATCAGCCCCAGCATTTT.

This chain links TRBV7-3 with TRBJ2-2; D possibly uses TRBD1 or TRBD2 (5 bases each). The CDR3 runs 13 residues. Trimming removed 5 bases from V and 4 bases from J, with 8 bases in between. CDR1 SGHTA and CDR2 FQGTGA come from the germline V gene. CDR3 nucleotides: TGTGCCAGCAGCCCAGGGACCACCGGGGAGCTGTTTTTT. Residues: CASSPGTTGELFF. Drawing the rest from reference TRBV7-3 and TRBJ2-2, the complete variable domain is GAGVSQTPSNKVTEKGKYVELRCDPISGHTALYWYRQSLGQGPEFLIYFQGTGAADDSGLPNDRFFAVRPEGSVSTLKIQRTERGDSAVYLCASSPGTTGELFFGEGSRLTVL.

The chain couples TRBV7-8 to TRBJ2-7; D possibly uses TRBD1 or TRBD2 (5 bases each). The V gene's germline CDR1 is SGHVS and CDR2 FQNEAQ. The CDR3 sequence is 15 residues long. The V gene lost 5 bases and the J gene lost 0 bases, with 14 bases spanning the gap. In DNA, the CDR3 is TGTGCCAGCAGCCCCCGGGACGGCAACTCCTACGAGCAGTACTTC. Its protein product is CASSPRDGNSYEQYF. The variable domain in full, completed from reference TRBV7-8 and TRBJ2-7, reads GAGVSQSPRYKVAKRGQDVALRCDPISGHVSLFWYQQALGQGPEFLTYFQNEAQLDKSGLPSDRFFAERPEGSVSTLKIQRTQQEDSAVYLCASSPRDGNSYEQYFGPGTRLTVT.